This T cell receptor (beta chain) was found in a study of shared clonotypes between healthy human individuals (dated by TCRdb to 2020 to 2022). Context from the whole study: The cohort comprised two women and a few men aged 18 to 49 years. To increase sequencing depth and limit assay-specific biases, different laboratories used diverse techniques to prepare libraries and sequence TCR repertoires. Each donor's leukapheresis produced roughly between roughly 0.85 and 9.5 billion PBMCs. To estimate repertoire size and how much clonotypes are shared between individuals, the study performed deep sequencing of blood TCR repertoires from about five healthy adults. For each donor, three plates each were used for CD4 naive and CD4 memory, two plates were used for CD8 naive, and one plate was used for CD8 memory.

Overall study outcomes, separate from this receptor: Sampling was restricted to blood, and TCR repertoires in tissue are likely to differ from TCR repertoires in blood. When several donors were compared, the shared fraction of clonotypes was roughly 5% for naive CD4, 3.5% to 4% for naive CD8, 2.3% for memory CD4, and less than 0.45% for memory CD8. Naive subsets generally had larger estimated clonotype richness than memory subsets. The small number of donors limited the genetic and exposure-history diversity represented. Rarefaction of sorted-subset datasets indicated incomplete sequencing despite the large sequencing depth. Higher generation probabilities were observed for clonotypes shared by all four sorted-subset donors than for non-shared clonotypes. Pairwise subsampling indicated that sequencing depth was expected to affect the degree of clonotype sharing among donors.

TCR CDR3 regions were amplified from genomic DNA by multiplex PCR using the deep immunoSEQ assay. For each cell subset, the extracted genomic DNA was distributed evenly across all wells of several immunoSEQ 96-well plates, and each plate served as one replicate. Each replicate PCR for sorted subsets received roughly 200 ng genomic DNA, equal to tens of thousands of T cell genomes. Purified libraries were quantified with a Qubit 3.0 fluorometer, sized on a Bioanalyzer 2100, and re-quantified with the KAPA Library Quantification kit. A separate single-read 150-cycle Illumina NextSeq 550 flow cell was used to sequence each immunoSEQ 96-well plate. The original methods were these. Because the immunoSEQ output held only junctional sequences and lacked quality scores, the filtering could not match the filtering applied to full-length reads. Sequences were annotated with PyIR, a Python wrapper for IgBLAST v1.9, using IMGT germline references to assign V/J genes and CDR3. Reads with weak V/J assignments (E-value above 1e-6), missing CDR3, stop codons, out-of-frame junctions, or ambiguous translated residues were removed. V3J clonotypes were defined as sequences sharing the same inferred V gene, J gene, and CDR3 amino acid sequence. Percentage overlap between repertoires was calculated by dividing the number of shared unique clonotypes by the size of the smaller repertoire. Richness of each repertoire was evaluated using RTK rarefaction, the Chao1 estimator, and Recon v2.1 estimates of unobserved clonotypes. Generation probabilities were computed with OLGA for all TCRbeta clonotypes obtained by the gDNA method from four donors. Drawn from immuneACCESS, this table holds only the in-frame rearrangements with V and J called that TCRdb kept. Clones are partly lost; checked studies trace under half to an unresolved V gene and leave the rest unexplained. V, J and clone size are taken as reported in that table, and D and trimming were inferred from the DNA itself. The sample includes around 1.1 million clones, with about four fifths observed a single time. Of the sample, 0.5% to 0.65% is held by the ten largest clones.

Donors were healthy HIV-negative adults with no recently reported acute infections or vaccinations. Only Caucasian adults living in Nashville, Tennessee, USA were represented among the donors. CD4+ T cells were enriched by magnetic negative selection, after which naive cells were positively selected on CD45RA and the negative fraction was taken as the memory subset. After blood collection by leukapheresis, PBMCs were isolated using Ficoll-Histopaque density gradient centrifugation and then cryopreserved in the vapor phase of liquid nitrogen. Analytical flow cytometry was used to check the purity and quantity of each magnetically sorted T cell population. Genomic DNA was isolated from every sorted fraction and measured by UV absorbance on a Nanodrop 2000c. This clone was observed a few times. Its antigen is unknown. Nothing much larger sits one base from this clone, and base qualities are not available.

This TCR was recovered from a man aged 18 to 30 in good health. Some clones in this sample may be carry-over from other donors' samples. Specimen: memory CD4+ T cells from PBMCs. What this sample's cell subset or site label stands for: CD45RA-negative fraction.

CDR3 protein: CASSFGTAKYGYTF. The base sequence is TGTGCCAGCAGTTTTGGGACAGCAAAATATGGCTACACCTTC. The sequence links TRBV27 to TRBJ1-2, with 7 central nucleotides matching TRBD1. The CDR3 has 14 amino acids, counting the end cysteine and phenylalanine. Kept here is only the CDR3 DNA, which spans 42 bases and is read in frame from base 1. As encoded in the germline V gene (reference sequence), CDR1 is MNHEY while CDR2 is SMNVEV. Trimming removed 3 bases from V and 5 bases from J; the gene matches leave 6 bases unexplained.